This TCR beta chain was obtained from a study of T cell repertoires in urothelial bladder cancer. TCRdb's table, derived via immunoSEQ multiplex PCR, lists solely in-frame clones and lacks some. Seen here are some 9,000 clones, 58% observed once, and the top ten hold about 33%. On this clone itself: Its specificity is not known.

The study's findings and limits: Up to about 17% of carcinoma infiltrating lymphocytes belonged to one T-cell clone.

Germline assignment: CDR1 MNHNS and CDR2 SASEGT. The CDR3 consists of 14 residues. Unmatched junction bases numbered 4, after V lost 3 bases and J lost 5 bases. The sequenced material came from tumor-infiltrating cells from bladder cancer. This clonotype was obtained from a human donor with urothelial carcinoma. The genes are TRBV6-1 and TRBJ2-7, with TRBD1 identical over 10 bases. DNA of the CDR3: TGTGCCAGCAGTGACCCCGGGACAGGGGACGAGCAGTACTTC. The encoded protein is CASSDPGTGDEQYF.